Shown below are 2 T cell receptor beta chains from a single sample sequenced in a study of blood T cell repertoires in COVID-19. Libraries were prepared by immunoSEQ multiplex PCR; TCRdb keeps only in-frame clonotypes and omits some of them. The sample lists 300,000 to 400,000 clones; less than 85% were seen once. The sequencing sample was made of PBMCs or T cells enriched from blood (not recorded which). The receptors were gathered from a woman aged 25 to 39 who had been exposed to COVID-19.

This clone was counted a single time. The chain carries TRBV10-3 and TRBJ1-1; 8 bases agree with TRBD1. CDR1 is ENHRY and CDR2 is SYGVKD in the germline V gene. After removal of 6 bases from V and 1 base from J, the junction contained 4 bases not matched to a gene. There are 14 residues in the CDR3. The CDR3 coding sequence is TGTGCCATCAGGGAAGGACAGGGGAACACTGAAGCTTTCTTT. Translating it yields CAIREGQGNTEAFF.

The chain joins TRBV5-4 to TRBJ1-1; D gene ambiguous. CDR1 is SGHNT, CDR2 YYREEE, per germline (reference sequence). The germline V and J ends were trimmed by 2 bases and 2 bases, with 10 bases remaining between them. The CDR3 runs to 14 residues. CDR3 nucleotides: TGTGCCAGCAGCTTCGATAGATTAAACACTGAAGCTTTCTTT. Translating it yields CASSFDRLNTEAFF.